Each of the 9 T cell receptor beta chains below was sequenced from the same sample in a study of cytomegalovirus exposure and HLA in healthy donors (dated by TCRdb to about 2017). Receptor libraries were prepared by the immunoSEQ multiplex PCR assay. For the multiplex PCR, a mixture combining 60 forward primers for TCR Vbeta segments and 13 reverse primers for TCR Jbeta segments was used. TCRdb retrieved this table from immuneACCESS and kept in-frame rearrangements only. Not all clones are present; in checked studies, unresolved V genes account for under half, and no reason is known for the remainder. Present in this sample are 130,000 or so clones, roughly 80% of which were seen just once. About 7.3% of the sample lies in the top ten. The material sequenced was PBMCs. The receptors stem from a male donor in good health and CMV-seronegative.

This clone was observed a handful of times. The CDR3 spells CASSLFGGARETQYF. In DNA, the CDR3 is TGTGCCAGCAGCTTATTCGGGGGGGCCCGAGAGACCCAGTACTTC. The V and J genes are TRBV7-6 and TRBJ2-5; TRBD2 matches 8 bases. The CDR3 totals 15 residues. After removal of 2 bases from V and 4 bases from J, the junction contained 6 bases not matched to a gene. Germline assignment: CDR1 SGHVS and CDR2 FNYEAQ.

The chain couples TRBV4-2 to TRBJ2-7; possible D gene TRBD1, 6 bases. The CDR3 runs 15 residues. Per germline, CDR1 LGHNA and CDR2 YNFKEQ. Trimming took off 0 bases at V and 2 bases at J, with 11 bases between the two ends. CDR3 in amino acids: CASSQDGQSTYEQYF. The CDR3 coding sequence is TGTGCCAGCAGCCAAGACGGACAGAGCACCTACGAGCAGTACTTC.

The chain is built from TRBV11-2 and TRBJ2-4, with 9 nucleotides matching TRBD2. Germline values: CDR1 SGHAT, CDR2 FQNNGV. V shed 5 bases and J 3 bases; nucleotides not matched to a gene: 8. The CDR3 is 16 amino acids. The chain's CDR3 is CASSPIAGVGKNIQYF. In DNA form, the CDR3 reads TGTGCCAGCAGCCCTATAGCGGGAGTCGGCAAAAACATTCAGTACTTC.

This sequence joins TRBV19 and TRBJ1-2; TRBD1 agrees at 7 bases. Germline V gene sequence: CDR1 LNHDA, CDR2 SQIVND (reference sequence). The trim removed 10 bases at V and 0 bases at J, leaving 2 bases unmatched. This CDR3 spans 12 amino acids. Here the CDR3 reads CATQGANYGYTF. The DNA for the CDR3 is TGTGCCACCCAGGGGGCTAACTATGGCTACACCTTC.

CDR3 in amino acids: CASRPREGLGSPLHF. In DNA form, the CDR3 reads TGTGCCAGCAGACCTCGGGAGGGCCTGGGTTCACCCCTCCACTTT. This chain connects TRBV28 to TRBJ1-6; D not resolved. The CDR3 sequence is 15 residues long. Germline loops: CDR1 MDHEN, CDR2 SYDVKM. Trimming left V 6 bases short and J 9 bases short, with 18 bases between.

V gene TRBV4-3 combines with J gene TRBJ2-7; D might be TRBD1 (5 bases). The germline gives CDR1 LGHNA, CDR2 YSLEER. V lost 0 bases to trimming and J lost 0 bases, with 9 bases between them. This CDR3 has 15 residues. The CDR3 coding sequence is TGCGCCAGCAGCCAAGATTTAGGGGACTCCTACGAGCAGTACTTC. Translated: CASSQDLGDSYEQYF.

V and J are TRBV30 and TRBJ1-5, with unresolved D. The CDR3 runs to 13 residues. Germline values: CDR1 GTSNPN, CDR2 SVGIG (reference sequence). Trimming pared 1 base from V and 5 bases from J, leaving 9 bases between. CDR3 in amino acids: CAWSGGRDQPQHF. Written as DNA, the CDR3 is TGTGCCTGGAGTGGAGGGAGAGATCAGCCCCAGCATTTT.

Remarks on this clone: One end of the junction is discordant with germline, which a read error may explain. The genes are TRBV7-2 and TRBJ2-1, with unresolved D. CDR3 length: 12 residues. The germline gives CDR1 SGHTA, CDR2 FQGNSA. DNA of the CDR3: TGTGCCAGCAGCTTAACCCATCGTGAGGAGTTCTTC. Protein product: CASSLTHREEFF.

Concerning this clone: The junction departs from the called germline gene at one end, perhaps through a read error. The V call is TRBV7-9, the J call TRBJ2-7; 7 nucleotides match TRBD1. The germline V gene encodes CDR1 SEHNR and CDR2 FQNEAQ (reference sequence). There are 13 residues in the CDR3. The CDR3 spells CSSSIGTAYEQYF. For the CDR3, the DNA is TGTTCCAGCAGCATCGGGACAGCCTACGAGCAGTACTTC. The complete variable domain, with remaining parts taken from reference TRBV7-9 and TRBJ2-7, reads DTGVSQNPRHKITKRGQNVTFRCDPISEHNRLYWYRQTLGQGPEFLTYFQNEAQLEKSRLLSDRFSAERPKGSFSTLEIQRTEQGDSAMYLCSSSIGTAYEQYFGPGTRLTVT.